The rows below give T cell receptor beta chains drawn from one sample of a study of blood T cell repertoires in COVID-19. Assay used: immunoSEQ multiplex PCR; TCRdb lists only in-frame clones, some missing. In the table there are about 250,000 clones, 86% of which are singletons. The material sequenced was peripheral blood. These receptors came from a woman at least 80 years old with COVID-19, enrolled during active disease. The CDR3 runs from the conserved cysteine through the conserved F or W. Each record gives: CDR3 protein, CDR3 DNA, V gene, J gene, clone size, D gene. The D gene is left open where the match is weak. The listing skips clone size in some rows; elsewhere it reads once, few, many or a size class.

CDR3: CASRSQGPYGYTF
DNA: TGTGCCAGCAGGTCACAGGGACCCTATGGCTACACCTTC
V: TRBV12-3/TRBV12-4
J: TRBJ1-2
size: once
D: -

CDR3: CASSLEMNTEAFF
DNA: TGTGCCAGCAGTTTGGAGATGAACACTGAAGCTTTCTTT
V: TRBV12-3/TRBV12-4
J: TRBJ1-1
size: -
D: -

CDR3: CASSEGTGPYGYTF
DNA: TGCGCCAGCAGCGAGGGGACAGGGCCTTATGGCTACACCTTC
V: TRBV5-1
J: TRBJ1-2
size: -
D: TRBD1

CDR3: CASSYGTNYGYTF
DNA: TGTGCCAGCAGTTACGGGACTAACTATGGCTACACCTTC
V: TRBV28
J: TRBJ1-2
size: -
D: -

CDR3: CASSLVWPEDGYTF
DNA: TGTGCCAGCAGCTTAGTGTGGCCAGAGGATGGCTACACCTTC
V: TRBV7-9
J: TRBJ1-2
size: once
D: -

CDR3: CASSYTNTDTQYF
DNA: TGTGCCAGCAGCTACACAAACACAGATACGCAGTATTTT
V: TRBV5-4
J: TRBJ2-3
size: once
D: -

CDR3: CASSQIIGRAGYTF
DNA: TGTGCCAGCAGCCAAATTATCGGCAGGGCTGGCTACACCTTC
V: TRBV3-1/TRBV3-2
J: TRBJ1-2
size: -
D: -

CDR3: CSASVLAGGHQETQYF
DNA: TGCAGTGCTAGTGTTCTAGCGGGGGGGCACCAAGAGACCCAGTACTTC
V: TRBV20-1
J: TRBJ2-5
size: -
D: TRBD2

CDR3: CASSYGTGIDGYTF
DNA: TGTGCCAGCAGCTACGGGACAGGAATAGATGGCTACACCTTC
V: TRBV7-2
J: TRBJ1-2
size: -
D: TRBD1

CDR3: CASSSLKGTGGETQYF
DNA: TGTGCCAGCTCAAGCCTCAAGGGGACAGGGGGAGAGACCCAGTACTTC
V: TRBV28
J: TRBJ2-5
size: -
D: TRBD1

CDR3: CASSGRDRLAKNIQYF
DNA: TGTGCCAGCAGTGGCCGGGACAGGCTAGCCAAAAACATTCAGTACTTC
V: TRBV6-1
J: TRBJ2-4
size: -
D: TRBD1

CDR3: CASSSALAGAHTGELFF
DNA: TGTGCCAGCAGCTCCGCACTAGCGGGGGCGCACACCGGGGAGCTGTTTTTT
V: TRBV7-2
J: TRBJ2-2
size: -
D: TRBD2

CDR3: CASSGRTGGESGYTF
DNA: TGCGCCAGCAGCGGAAGGACAGGGGGCGAGTCTGGCTACACCTTC
V: TRBV5-1
J: TRBJ1-2
size: -
D: TRBD1

CDR3: CAWSTGVSPLHF
DNA: TGTGCCTGGAGTACCGGGGTTTCACCCCTCCACTTT
V: TRBV30
J: TRBJ1-6
size: -
D: -

CDR3: CASSLIAGGDYGYTF
DNA: TGTGCCAGCAGCTTGATCGCAGGGGGCGACTATGGCTACACCTTC
V: TRBV5-4
J: TRBJ1-2
size: -
D: TRBD1

CDR3: CASSGFTEAFF
DNA: TGTGCCAGCTCGGGATTCACTGAAGCTTTCTTT
V: TRBV19
J: TRBJ1-1
size: -
D: -

CDR3: CASSGWDSMNTEAFF
DNA: TGTGCCAGCAGCGGGTGGGACAGTATGAACACTGAAGCTTTCTTT
V: TRBV7-9
J: TRBJ1-1
size: -
D: TRBD1

CDR3: CSASSSGNERSYTF
DNA: TGCAGTGCTAGTTCAAGCGGCAACGAGAGGAGCTACACCTTC
V: TRBV20-1
J: TRBJ1-2
size: -
D: -

CDR3: CASSLGGSDQPQHF
DNA: TGCGCCAGCAGCTTGGGGGGCAGCGATCAGCCCCAGCATTTT
V: TRBV5-1
J: TRBJ1-5
size: -
D: -

CDR3: CASSTSGTANSPLHF
DNA: TGTGCCAGTAGTACCTCCGGGACAGCCAATTCACCCCTCCACTTT
V: TRBV19
J: TRBJ1-6
size: few
D: TRBD1

CDR3: CASTQVSGSSSYNEQFF
DNA: TGTGCCAGTACCCAGGTTAGCGGGTCTAGCTCCTACAATGAGCAGTTCTTC
V: TRBV19
J: TRBJ2-1
size: -
D: TRBD2

CDR3: CATSLPGQPRISNTGELFF
DNA: TGTGCCACCAGCCTGCCGGGACAGCCTCGGATATCGAACACCGGGGAGCTGTTTTTT
V: TRBV15
J: TRBJ2-2
size: -
D: TRBD1

CDR3: CASSIGQVVTTGELFF
DNA: TGCGCCAGCAGCATAGGACAGGTGGTCACCACCGGGGAGCTGTTTTTT
V: TRBV5-1
J: TRBJ2-2
size: -
D: TRBD1

CDR3: CASSQGGAGGSPLHF
DNA: TGTGCCAGCAGCCAAGGGGGGGCAGGGGGATCACCCCTCCACTTT
V: TRBV3-1/TRBV3-2
J: TRBJ1-6
size: -
D: TRBD1

CDR3: CASSPFPRGNTEAFF
DNA: TGTGCCAGCAGTCCCTTCCCCAGGGGGAACACTGAAGCTTTCTTT
V: TRBV27
J: TRBJ1-1
size: -
D: -

CDR3: CASSRTGFTDTQYF
DNA: TGTGCCAGCAGCCGTACAGGGTTCACAGATACGCAGTATTTT
V: TRBV7-3
J: TRBJ2-3
size: -
D: -

CDR3: CASSFGSNSPLHF
DNA: TGTGCCAGCAGTTTTGGCAGTAATTCACCCCTCCACTTT
V: TRBV12-3/TRBV12-4
J: TRBJ1-6
size: few
D: -

CDR3: CASSSAGLGTQYF
DNA: TGTGCCAGCAGCTCGGCAGGGTTGGGTACGCAGTATTTT
V: TRBV6-2/TRBV6-3
J: TRBJ2-3
size: -
D: -

CDR3: CASSSSSRGSNYGYTF
DNA: TGTGCCAGTAGTTCCTCCTCCAGGGGGTCTAACTATGGCTACACCTTC
V: TRBV19
J: TRBJ1-2
size: once
D: TRBD1

CDR3: CASSSQGNQETQYF
DNA: TGCGCCAGCAGCTCACAGGGTAACCAAGAGACCCAGTACTTC
V: TRBV5-1
J: TRBJ2-5
size: -
D: -

CDR3: CASSSLSGLNYGYTF
DNA: TGTGCCAGCAGCTCCCTTTCAGGCCTCAACTATGGCTACACCTTC
V: TRBV5-4
J: TRBJ1-2
size: -
D: -

CDR3: CATSDTLAGNEQYF
DNA: TGTGCCACCAGTGATACCCTAGCCGGGAACGAGCAGTACTTC
V: TRBV24-1
J: TRBJ2-7
size: -
D: -

CDR3: CASSLWAGVSTDTQYF
DNA: TGTGCCAGCAGTTTATGGGCAGGGGTCAGCACAGATACGCAGTATTTT
V: TRBV28
J: TRBJ2-3
size: -
D: -

CDR3: CASRFGPGTGELFF
DNA: TGTGCCAGCAGGTTTGGGCCTGGCACCGGGGAGCTGTTTTTT
V: TRBV13
J: TRBJ2-2
size: -
D: -

CDR3: CASSDSGTGSRQGYGYTF
DNA: TGTGCCAGCAGTGACTCCGGGACAGGCTCACGGCAGGGCTATGGCTACACCTTC
V: TRBV5-5
J: TRBJ1-2
size: -
D: TRBD1

CDR3: CASSQDYRAGFQPQHF
DNA: TGTGCCAGCAGCCAAGATTATCGTGCCGGGTTTCAGCCCCAGCATTTT
V: TRBV3-1/TRBV3-2
J: TRBJ1-5
size: -
D: -

CDR3: CASSSGQGLGNTIYF
DNA: TGTGCCAGCAGTTCGGGACAGGGCCTGGGAAACACCATATATTTT
V: TRBV6-6
J: TRBJ1-3
size: -
D: TRBD1

CDR3: CASSFADRGREQYF
DNA: TGTGCCAGCAGCTTTGCCGACAGGGGGCGCGAGCAGTACTTC
V: TRBV13
J: TRBJ2-7
size: few
D: TRBD1

CDR3: CASSPPLGGETQYF
DNA: TGTGCCAGCTCACCTCCTCTAGGTGGAGAGACCCAGTACTTC
V: TRBV18
J: TRBJ2-5
size: -
D: -

CDR3: CASSLVLGQGNQPQHF
DNA: TGTGCCAGCAGCTTAGTGCTGGGACAGGGGAATCAGCCCCAGCATTTT
V: TRBV7-8
J: TRBJ1-5
size: -
D: TRBD1

CDR3: CASSLGAGNSPLHF
DNA: TGTGCCAGCAGCTTAGGGGCAGGGAATTCACCCCTCCACTTT
V: TRBV11-2
J: TRBJ1-6
size: -
D: -

CDR3: CASSLNPSGGAYRNEQFF
DNA: TGCGCCAGCAGCTTGAATCCTAGCGGGGGGGCTTACCGAAATGAGCAGTTCTTC
V: TRBV5-1
J: TRBJ2-1
size: -
D: TRBD2

CDR3: CASSIYDNEQFF
DNA: TGTGCCAGTAGTATATATGACAATGAGCAGTTCTTC
V: TRBV19
J: TRBJ2-1
size: -
D: -

CDR3: CASSATGSYGYTF
DNA: TGTGCCAGCAGTGCCACAGGATCCTATGGCTACACCTTC
V: TRBV28
J: TRBJ1-2
size: -
D: -

CDR3: CASSPEGASYNEQFF
DNA: TGTGCCAGCAGCCCCGAAGGGGCCTCATACAATGAGCAGTTCTTC
V: TRBV7-2
J: TRBJ2-1
size: -
D: -

CDR3: CASSSLSRGYTF
DNA: TGTGCCAGCAGTTCCCTTTCGCGGGGCTACACCTTC
V: TRBV6-5
J: TRBJ1-2
size: -
D: -

CDR3: CASTTYNYGYTF
DNA: TGTGCCAGTACTACGTATAACTATGGCTACACCTTC
V: TRBV19
J: TRBJ1-2
size: -
D: -

CDR3: CAISGTGALAPGNTIYF
DNA: TGTGCCATCTCGGGGACAGGGGCCCTAGCCCCCGGAAACACCATATATTTT
V: TRBV28
J: TRBJ1-3
size: -
D: TRBD1

CDR3: CASSLATAFYEQYF
DNA: TGTGCCAGCAGCTTAGCGACAGCTTTCTACGAGCAGTACTTC
V: TRBV7-8
J: TRBJ2-7
size: -
D: -

CDR3: CASSLRGGSSNQPQHF
DNA: TGTGCCAGCAGTTTACGAGGGGGTTCCAGCAATCAGCCCCAGCATTTT
V: TRBV27
J: TRBJ1-5
size: -
D: -

CDR3: CASNPGQFNEKLFF
DNA: TGTGCCAGCAACCCGGGACAGTTTAATGAAAAACTGTTTTTT
V: TRBV2
J: TRBJ1-4
size: -
D: TRBD1

CDR3: CSVALTSGGAGELFF
DNA: TGCAGCGTTGCTTTGACTAGCGGGGGGGCCGGGGAGCTGTTTTTT
V: TRBV29-1
J: TRBJ2-2
size: -
D: TRBD2

CDR3: CASGGGRGLGTEAFF
DNA: TGTGCCAGCGGGGGGGGTCGAGGTCTGGGGACTGAAGCTTTCTTT
V: TRBV2
J: TRBJ1-1
size: once
D: -

CDR3: CASSWTSKETQYF
DNA: TGTGCCAGCAGCTGGACTAGTAAAGAGACCCAGTACTTC
V: TRBV11-2
J: TRBJ2-5
size: once
D: TRBD2

CDR3: CASSLDSYKLFF
DNA: TGTGCCAGCTCACTCGACAGTTATAAACTGTTTTTT
V: TRBV18
J: TRBJ1-4
size: -
D: -